This TCR beta chain was sequenced during a study of blood T cell repertoires in COVID-19. Study summary: Some COVID-19 samples were acute and others convalescent; all came from the United States, Italy and Spain. The analysed material was cDNA or gDNA that came from T cells, B-cell-depleted T cells, or PBMCs.

Source study methods: Amplifying reference gene primers gave estimates of nucleated cell counts. Clones were sequenced by immunoSEQ multiplex PCR, and TCRdb holds only the in-frame ones, with some missing. V and J calls and clone size are as listed in that table; D and trimming were resolved from the DNA. The table lists some 150,000 clones, 85% to 90% of them singletons. The CDR3 is 13 residues long. V was clipped by 6 bases and J by 3 bases, with 8 bases between them. Germline CDR1 and CDR2: KGHDR and SFDVKD. The sequence came from an older woman with acute or convalescent COVID-19. The V gene is TRBV24-1, the J gene TRBJ2-1; D not certain. Sequencing input: peripheral blood. CDR3: CATSKRNYNEQFF. As DNA, the CDR3 is TGTGCCACCAGTAAGAGGAACTACAATGAGCAGTTCTTC.